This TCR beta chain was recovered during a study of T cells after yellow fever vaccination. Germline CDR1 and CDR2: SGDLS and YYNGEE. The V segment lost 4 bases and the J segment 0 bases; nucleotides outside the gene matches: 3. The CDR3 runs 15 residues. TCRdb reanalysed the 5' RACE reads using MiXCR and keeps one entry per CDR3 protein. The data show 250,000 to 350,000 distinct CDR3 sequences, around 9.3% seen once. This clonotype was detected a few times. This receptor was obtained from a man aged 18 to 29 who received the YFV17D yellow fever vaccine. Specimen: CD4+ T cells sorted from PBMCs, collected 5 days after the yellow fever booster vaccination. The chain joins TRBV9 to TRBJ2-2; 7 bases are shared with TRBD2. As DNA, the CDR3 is TGTGCCAGCAGCTCGGGACTACCGAACACCGGGGAGCTGTTTTTT. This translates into CASSSGLPNTGELFF.